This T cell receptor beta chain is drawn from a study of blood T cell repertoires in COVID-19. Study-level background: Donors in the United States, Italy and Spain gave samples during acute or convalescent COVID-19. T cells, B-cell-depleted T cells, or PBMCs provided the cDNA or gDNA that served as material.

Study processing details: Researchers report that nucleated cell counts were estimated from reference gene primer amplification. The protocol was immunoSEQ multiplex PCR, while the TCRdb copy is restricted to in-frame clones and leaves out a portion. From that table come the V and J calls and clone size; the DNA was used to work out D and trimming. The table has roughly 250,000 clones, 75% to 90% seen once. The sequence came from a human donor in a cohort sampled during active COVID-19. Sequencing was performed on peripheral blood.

The CDR3 loop reads CASSILSSYEQYF. CDR3 bases: TGTGCCAGCAGTATCCTAAGCTCCTACGAGCAGTACTTC. The V gene is TRBV25-1, the J gene TRBJ2-7; D not resolved. CDR1 and CDR2 from the germline V gene are MGHDK and SYGVNS. V dropped 5 bases and J dropped 0 bases, with 8 bases sitting between them. The CDR3 has 13 residues.